The 16 T cell receptor beta chains given below trace back to one sample, sequenced in a study of shared clonotypes between healthy human individuals. Assay used: immunoSEQ multiplex PCR; TCRdb lists only in-frame clones, some missing. The sample lists some 2,400,000 clones, 90% to 97% occurring once. The sequenced material came from naive CD4+ T cells sorted from blood. Sample subset: CD45RA+ positively selected. These receptors originate from a man younger than 30 in good health.

The chain links TRBV11-2 to TRBJ1-3; D is uncertain. CDR1 is SGHAT and CDR2 is FQNNGV in the germline V gene. The CDR3 consists of 14 residues. V was clipped by 0 bases and J by 4 bases, with 7 bases between them. The CDR3 coding sequence is TGTGCCAGCAGCTTAGATCGACTCGGAAACACCATATATTTT. Protein product: CASSLDRLGNTIYF.

CDR3 in DNA: TGCGCCAGCAGTGAGTCGGGGCTCCTGTTGCAGTACTTC. This translates into CASSESGLLLQYF. The V and J genes are TRBV10-1 and TRBJ2-7; the D gene is possibly TRBD1 (5 bases). V was shortened by 0 bases and J by 9 bases, with 12 bases between the two germline ends. This CDR3 has 13 amino acids. Germline loops: CDR1 WNHNN, CDR2 SYGVQD (reference sequence).

The CDR3 sequence is CASSQTGQLKKNYGYTF. Here the CDR3 DNA reads TGCGCCAGCAGCCAAACTGGACAACTCAAAAAGAACTATGGCTACACCTTC. V is TRBV4-1 and J is TRBJ1-2; tentative D call: TRBD1 (5 bases). The CDR3 has 17 residues. Trimming stripped 2 bases from V and 2 bases from J, with 18 bases between. The germline gives CDR1 MGHRA, CDR2 YSYEKL.

On this clone itself: Other DNA sequences within the sample encode an identical CDR3. The chain carries TRBV29-1 and TRBJ2-7; maybe TRBD1 (5 bases). Germline-derived CDR1 and CDR2 are SQVTM and ANQGSEA. The CDR3 runs to 11 residues. V was pared by 6 bases and J by 0 bases, with 6 bases between. This CDR3 is CSVRVSYEQYF. Here the CDR3 DNA reads TGCAGCGTCAGGGTCTCCTACGAGCAGTACTTC.

This rearrangement joins TRBV7-2 to TRBJ2-7; weak D call: TRBD1 (6 bases). This CDR3 region has 13 residues. V lost 5 bases, J lost 6 bases, and 14 bases lay in between. From germline, CDR1 is SGHTA and CDR2 FQGNSA. As DNA, the CDR3 is TGTGCCAGCAGCGCGCTCACAGGGCTCGAGCAGTACTTC. It specifies CASSALTGLEQYF.

The chain carries TRBV27 and TRBJ1-2, with a tentative D call TRBD1 (6 bases). This CDR3 spans 14 amino acids. V was shortened by 4 bases and J by 7 bases, with 16 bases between the two germline ends. CDR1 is MNHEY and CDR2 is SMNVEV in the germline V gene (reference sequence). DNA of the CDR3: TGTGCCAGCAGTTCCAGGGGCATGCCGAGTGGCTACACCTTC. Protein sequence: CASSSRGMPSGYTF.

This clone was recorded once. The rearrangement uses TRBV10-1 and TRBJ2-2, with 12 bases identical to TRBD2. The CDR3 contains 16 residues. Per the germline V gene, CDR1 is WNHNN and CDR2 is SYGVQD (reference sequence). V dropped 6 bases and J dropped 4; count of bases not matched to a gene: 6. The CDR3 reads CASRPPSGRATGELFF. The CDR3 DNA follows: TGCGCCAGCAGACCCCCTAGCGGGAGGGCCACCGGGGAGCTGTTTTTT.

This chain connects TRBV9 to TRBJ2-2; no reliable D call. V was pared by 1 base and J by 3 bases, with 10 bases between. Germline V gives CDR1 SGDLS, CDR2 YYNGEE. This CDR3 region has 15 residues. Written as DNA, the CDR3 is TGTGCCAGCAGCGTAACCCCCCGGGACACCGGGGAGCTGTTTTTT. As protein: CASSVTPRDTGELFF. The entire variable domain, with the rest obtained from reference TRBV9 and TRBJ2-2, is as follows: DSGVTQTPKHLITATGQRVTLRCSPRSGDLSVYWYQQSLDQGLQFLIQYYNGEERAKGNILERFSAQQFPDLHSELNLSSLELGDSALYFCASSVTPRDTGELFFGEGSRLTVL.

The chain combines TRBV7-9 with TRBJ2-2; either TRBD1 or TRBD2 may fit D (5 bases each). The germline gives CDR1 SEHNR, CDR2 FQNEAQ (reference sequence). This CDR3 is built from 15 residues. Trimming pared 1 base from V and 0 bases from J, leaving 6 bases between. Written as DNA, the CDR3 is TGTGCCAGCAGCTTAGGAGGGGCGAACACCGGGGAGCTGTTTTTT. Its translation is CASSLGGANTGELFF.

This clone was seen only once. The chain is built from TRBV5-4 and TRBJ2-7; 10 positions agree with TRBD2. The ends lost 3 bases at V and 0 bases at J; junction bases unmatched: 12. The V gene's germline CDR1 is SGHNT and CDR2 YYREEE (reference sequence). This CDR3 has 18 residues. The CDR3 nucleotides read TGTGCCAGCAGCTCCTGGACTAGCGGACCCTATGGCTCCTACGAGCAGTACTTC. This encodes CASSSWTSGPYGSYEQYF.

The V call is TRBV2, the J call TRBJ1-4, with a tentative D call TRBD1 (5 bases). V shed 7 bases and J shed 4 bases, with 13 bases lying between them. The CDR3 spans 14 residues. CDR1 is SNHLY, CDR2 FYNNEI, per germline. As DNA, the CDR3 is TGTGCCAGCATGGTAGGGCAGGGTAATGAAAAACTGTTTTTT. It yields the protein CASMVGQGNEKLFF.

The V and J genes are TRBV7-3 and TRBJ2-2, with D hard to call. The CDR3 contains 12 residues. Trimming shortened V by 5 bases and J by 6 bases, and 7 bases separated the two germline ends. Germline V gene data show CDR1 as SGHTA and CDR2 as FQGTGA. Written as DNA, the CDR3 is TGTGCCAGCAGCCCCAAGCCCGGGGAGCTGTTTTTT. Translated, it gives CASSPKPGELFF. Full variable domain (outside the CDR3, taken from reference TRBV7-3 and TRBJ2-2): GAGVSQTPSNKVTEKGKYVELRCDPISGHTALYWYRQSLGQGPEFLIYFQGTGAADDSGLPNDRFFAVRPEGSVSTLKIQRTERGDSAVYLCASSPKPGELFFGEGSRLTVL.

This sequence joins TRBV28 and TRBJ1-5; tentatively, D is TRBD1 (5 bases). Germline lookup yields CDR1 MDHEN and CDR2 SYDVKM. Trimming left V 3 bases short and J 2 bases short, with 20 bases between. The CDR3 runs to 18 residues. DNA of the CDR3: TGTGCCAGCAGTTTCCCCGGGGCAAATATTCGACGCAATCAGCCCCAGCATTTT. Its translation: CASSFPGANIRRNQPQHF.

This clone has a single count. This chain connects TRBV6-6 to TRBJ1-1; the D gene is possibly TRBD1 (5 bases). V lost 0 bases and J 6 bases, leaving 11 bases between the germline ends. This CDR3 contains 14 residues. Germline CDR1 reads MNHNY; CDR2 reads SVGAGI (reference sequence). The DNA for the CDR3 is TGTGCCAGCAGTTACTCCCGCGGGGGGGCTGAAGCTTTCTTT. This translates into CASSYSRGGAEAFF.

CDR3 nucleotides: TGCAGCGTTTTGGGACAGGGGAGGGGAGATACGCAGTATTTT. Amino acid sequence: CSVLGQGRGDTQYF. The J gene is TRBJ2-3, the V gene TRBV29-1, with 10 positions matching TRBD1. The germline CDR1 and CDR2 sequences are SQVTM and ANQGSEA. CDR3 size: 14 residues. The V segment lost 5 bases and the J segment 5 bases; nucleotides outside the gene matches: 7.

This chain connects TRBV18 to TRBJ2-7; D possibly corresponds to TRBD2 (5 bases). The V end was cut by 2 bases, the J end by 4 bases, with 12 bases between. The germline V gene has CDR1 KGHSH and CDR2 LQKENI. The length of the CDR3 is 14 residues. CDR3 nucleotides: TGTGCCAGCTCACCATCCCCGGAGGCATACGAGCAGTACTTC. This gives the protein CASSPSPEAYEQYF.